The 29 T cell receptor beta chains presented below share a single source sample, sequenced in a study of OX40 agonist ivuxolimab in advanced cancers. Only in-frame clones appear in the TCRdb table, and some are missing; sequencing was by immunoSEQ multiplex PCR. This table holds tens of thousands of clones, approximately 85% found once. Sequenced material: CD4+ or CD8+ T cells sorted from blood, taken in a trial of the OX40 agonist ivuxolimab. These receptors were collected from an adult with an advanced solid tumor such as melanoma, head and neck, liver or kidney cancer.

The rearrangement joins TRBV7-8 to TRBJ1-4; tentatively, D is TRBD1 (6 bases). In germline, CDR1 is SGHVS, CDR2 FQNEAQ. V was pared by 5 bases and J by 5 bases, with 9 bases between. The CDR3 covers 13 residues. The CDR3 protein is CASSRQANEKLFF. The DNA of the CDR3 is TGTGCCAGCAGCAGACAGGCAAATGAAAAACTGTTTTTT.

V is TRBV7-2 and J is TRBJ1-1; D uncertain. The CDR3 consists of 13 residues. Germline lookup yields CDR1 SGHTA and CDR2 FQGNSA. V gave up 6 bases and J gave up 6 bases, with 14 bases separating them. The CDR3 is CASRSGVRPEAFF. As DNA, the CDR3 is TGTGCCAGCAGATCGGGCGTTCGGCCTGAAGCTTTCTTT.

The chain is built from TRBV29-1 and TRBJ2-1, with 11 bases lining up with TRBD2. J lost 10 bases, V lost 2 bases, and 7 bases had no gene match. CDR1 and CDR2 from the germline V gene are SQVTM and ANQGSEA. The CDR3 is 14 residues long. The DNA for the CDR3 is TGCAGCGTTGAATCACTAGCGGGAGAGGGGGAGCAGTTCTTC. This encodes CSVESLAGEGEQFF.

V gene TRBV18 combines with J gene TRBJ1-2; D ambiguous. From germline, CDR1 is KGHSH and CDR2 LQKENI. The length of the CDR3 is 15 residues. Trimming took 3 bases from V and 2 from J, leaving 13 bases between them. The CDR3 here is CASSPRGIQNYGYTF. DNA of the CDR3: TGTGCCAGCTCACCTCGGGGTATCCAGAACTATGGCTACACCTTC.

As for this clone: The sample carries other DNA sequences with the same CDR3. The V and J genes are TRBV5-6 and TRBJ1-2, with no clear D. V was pared by 3 bases and J by 2 bases, with 8 bases between. Germline-derived CDR1 and CDR2 are SGHDT and YYEEEE. There are 13 residues in the CDR3. CDR3 bases: TGTGCCAGCAGCTCTACACCGAACTATGGCTACACCTTC. This translates into CASSSTPNYGYTF.

The chain combines TRBV18 with TRBJ2-1, with a possible D match to TRBD1 (5 bases). This CDR3 region has 16 residues. Trimming took 3 bases from V and 10 from J, leaving 22 bases between them. Germline V lookup: CDR1 KGHSH, CDR2 LQKENI. CDR3 protein: CASSPIGALTRREQFF. CDR3 nucleotides: TGTGCCAGCTCACCGATAGGGGCCCTTACTCGAAGGGAGCAGTTCTTC.

The DNA for the CDR3 is TGTGCCAGCAGCCCTTGGGCTAGCGGGGGGTACAATGAGCAGTTCTTC. This codes for CASSPWASGGYNEQFF. The chain joins TRBV7-4 to TRBJ2-1; 11 nucleotides line up with TRBD2. With 5 bases clipped from V and 4 bases from J, the junction kept 7 bases outside the gene matches. Germline loops: CDR1 SGHVT, CDR2 SQSDAQ. The CDR3 is 16 amino acids.

The chain links TRBV29-1 to TRBJ1-2; TRBD1 matches at 11 bases. CDR1 is SQVTM and CDR2 is ANQGSEA in the germline V gene. Unmatched junction bases numbered 5, after V lost 4 bases and J lost 7 bases. This CDR3 contains 13 residues. In DNA form, the CDR3 reads TGCAGCGTTGGGGACAGGGGGTTGAGTGGCTACACCTTC. Its translation is CSVGDRGLSGYTF.

The chain couples TRBV6-4 to TRBJ1-1; D gene uncertain. This CDR3 is 13 amino acids long. The V end was cut by 5 bases, the J end by 1 base, with 8 bases between. Germline V gene data show CDR1 as MRHNA and CDR2 as SNTAGT. CDR3 protein: CASSRGGNTEAFF. The CDR3, as DNA: TGTGCCAGCAGTAGAGGAGGGAACACTGAAGCTTTCTTT.

This clone was observed a handful of times. The CDR3 nucleotides read TGCGCCAGCAGTCTAGAGGGCTCTGGAAACACCATATATTTT. Translating gives CASSLEGSGNTIYF. This chain connects TRBV5-1 to TRBJ1-3; D unclear. The CDR3 is 14 amino acids. Per the germline V gene, CDR1 is SGHRS and CDR2 is YFSETQ. The V gene lost 5 bases and the J gene lost 0 bases, with 9 bases spanning the gap.

This chain uses TRBV5-1 with TRBJ2-1, with no clear D. There are 16 residues in the CDR3. The germline V gene has CDR1 SGHRS and CDR2 YFSETQ. The V and J ends lost 0 bases and 7 bases respectively, with 17 bases between them. CDR3 region: CASSLDVGLSGNEQFF. Written as DNA, the CDR3 is TGCGCCAGCAGCTTGGATGTGGGTCTGTCCGGGAATGAGCAGTTCTTC.

The rearrangement links TRBV4-1 to TRBJ2-3, with 7 bases fitting TRBD2. The CDR3 has 18 residues. Germline V gives CDR1 MGHRA, CDR2 YSYEKL. Losses at the gene ends were 6 bases for V and 4 bases for J; bases not matched to a gene: 19. The CDR3 region has the DNA TGCGCCAGCAGTCATGCCTACCGACTAGCCGGATTCGCAGATACGCAGTATTTT. It translates to CASSHAYRLAGFADTQYF.

The chain employs TRBV6-5 and TRBJ1-2; TRBD1 agrees at 8 bases. The V gene's germline CDR1 is MNHEY and CDR2 SVGAGI. With V trimmed by 8 bases and J by 2 bases, 7 bases remained unmatched. The CDR3 is made up of 14 amino acids. CDR3 sequence: CASGGTGANYGYTF. The CDR3 bases are TGTGCCAGCGGCGGGACAGGCGCCAACTATGGCTACACCTTC.

This chain's CDR3 is CASSLGLAEWNNEQFF. CDR3 coding DNA: TGCGCCAGCAGTTTGGGACTAGCGGAGTGGAACAATGAGCAGTTCTTC. This rearrangement joins TRBV10-2 to TRBJ2-1; TRBD2 aligns across 11 bases. This CDR3 region has 16 residues. Germline V gene sequence: CDR1 WSHSY, CDR2 SAAADI. Germline trimming cut 5 bases from V and 5 bases from J; bases unmatched to any gene: 8.

The chain is built from TRBV4-1 and TRBJ1-5; no clear D gene. This CDR3 comprises 13 residues. Germline values: CDR1 MGHRA, CDR2 YSYEKL. V lost 2 bases, J lost 5 bases, and 7 bases lay in between. CDR3: CASSQNGDQPQHF. The CDR3 nucleotides are TGCGCCAGCAGCCAAAACGGGGATCAGCCCCAGCATTTT.

This rearrangement joins TRBV6-1 to TRBJ2-3; D unresolved. The V end was cut by 4 bases, the J end by 2 bases, with 7 bases between. The CDR3 is 13 residues long. Germline V gene data show CDR1 as MNHNS and CDR2 as SASEGT. The CDR3 nucleotides read TGTGCCAGCAGTGGGACGATCACAGATACGCAGTATTTT. The encoded protein is CASSGTITDTQYF.

The genes are TRBV4-2 and TRBJ2-7, with 10 bases that match TRBD2. V shed 1 base and J 6 bases; nucleotides not matched to a gene: 15. Per germline, CDR1 LGHNA and CDR2 YNFKEQ. The length of the CDR3 is 18 residues. The CDR3 DNA follows: TGTGCCAGCAGCCAAGTCTCCGGGACTAGCGAAACGTGGCGCGAGCAGTACTTC. Translation gives CASSQVSGTSETWREQYF.

V gene TRBV7-9 combines with J gene TRBJ2-3; D uncertain. Per the germline V gene, CDR1 is SEHNR and CDR2 is FQNEAQ (reference sequence). The CDR3 contains 15 residues. The germline V and J ends were trimmed by 1 base and 4 bases, with 12 bases remaining between them. CDR3 sequence: CASSLGLFQADTQYF. CDR3 sequence (DNA): TGTGCCAGCAGCTTAGGGTTATTTCAGGCAGATACGCAGTATTTT.

This chain joins TRBV27 and TRBJ2-7, with unresolved D. This CDR3 region has 16 residues. Germline CDR1 is MNHEY and CDR2 is SMNVEV (reference sequence). V was pared by 3 bases and J by 5 bases, with 20 bases between. The CDR3 nucleotides are TGTGCCAGCAGTTTGGGCGGTCGCCCCCTGATCGACGAGCAGTACTTC. This translates into CASSLGGRPLIDEQYF.

This sequence joins TRBV18 and TRBJ1-1; the match to TRBD1 covers 9 bases. Germline V CDR1 and CDR2: KGHSH, LQKENI. Trimming cost V 3 bases and J 4 bases; bases outside gene matches: 3. There are 14 residues in the CDR3. CDR3 residues: CASSPGGQGTEAFF. The CDR3 DNA follows: TGTGCCAGCTCACCGGGGGGACAGGGCACTGAAGCTTTCTTT.

The chain recombines TRBV6-5 with TRBJ1-1; D is undetermined. The CDR3 spans 14 residues. Trimming pared 2 bases from V and 0 bases from J, leaving 7 bases between. The V gene's germline CDR1 is MNHEY and CDR2 SVGAGI. CDR3 region: CASSYSTMNTEAFF. CDR3 bases: TGTGCCAGCAGTTACAGTACTATGAACACTGAAGCTTTCTTT.

The chain uses TRBV4-2 and TRBJ2-4; perhaps TRBD2 as D (7 bases). CDR3 length: 15 amino acids. CDR1 and CDR2 (germline): LGHNA, YNFKEQ. Trimming removed 1 base at V and 5 bases at J, with 12 bases between. Written as DNA, the CDR3 is TGTGCCAGCAGCCAAGGGGGGCTAGCGGAAAACATTCAGTACTTC. Protein product: CASSQGGLAENIQYF.

The gene calls are TRBV15 and TRBJ2-2, with D maybe TRBD1 (6 bases). CDR1 and CDR2 from the germline V gene are LNHNV and YYDKDF (reference sequence). This CDR3 comprises 16 residues. Trimming removed 5 bases from V and 5 bases from J, with 18 bases in between. As DNA, the CDR3 is TGTGCCACCAGCCGCCAGGGGTGGGAACGGACCGGGGAGCTGTTTTTT. It codes for CATSRQGWERTGELFF.

This clone came up once. The rearrangement uses TRBV7-8 and TRBJ2-1, with TRBD2 matching over 8 bases. Per germline, CDR1 SGHVS and CDR2 FQNEAQ. This CDR3 comprises 15 residues. J gave up 9 bases and V 1 base, and 8 bases lay outside the gene matches. The CDR3 DNA follows: TGTGCCAGCAGCTTAGTAGGACTAGCCGGTATTGAGCAGTTCTTC. Residues: CASSLVGLAGIEQFF. The full variable domain, its missing parts supplied by reference TRBV7-8 and TRBJ2-1, is GAGVSQSPRYKVAKRGQDVALRCDPISGHVSLFWYQQALGQGPEFLTYFQNEAQLDKSGLPSDRFFAERPEGSVSTLKIQRTQQEDSAVYLCASSLVGLAGIEQFFGPGTRLTVL.

The J gene is TRBJ1-1, the V gene TRBV28; 9 bases are shared with TRBD1. The CDR3 totals 13 residues. V lost 6 bases, J lost 2 bases, and 1 base stayed unmatched. Germline values: CDR1 MDHEN, CDR2 SYDVKM. This CDR3 is CASRGQGNTEAFF. In nucleotides, the CDR3 is TGTGCCAGCAGGGGACAGGGTAACACTGAAGCTTTCTTT.

The gene calls are TRBV7-2 and TRBJ2-7, with 7 bases aligning to TRBD2. This CDR3 comprises 16 residues. CDR1 and CDR2 (germline): SGHTA, FQGNSA. The trim removed 0 bases at V and 1 base at J, leaving 6 bases unmatched. The CDR3: CASSLAPGGGSYEQYF. CDR3 nucleotide sequence: TGTGCCAGCAGCTTAGCTCCCGGGGGAGGGTCCTACGAGCAGTACTTC.

The chain recombines TRBV9 with TRBJ2-5; 11 bases line up with TRBD2. J was trimmed by 5 bases and V by 0 bases; bases with no gene match: 12. The length of the CDR3 is 18 residues. The germline gives CDR1 SGDLS, CDR2 YYNGEE. The CDR3 protein is CASSVGVAGGPTAETQYF. CDR3 sequence (DNA): TGTGCCAGCAGCGTAGGAGTAGCGGGAGGGCCGACCGCTGAGACCCAGTACTTC.

The rearrangement uses TRBV19 and TRBJ2-7; tentatively, D is TRBD1 or TRBD2 (5 bases each). This CDR3 comprises 13 residues. CDR1 is LNHDA, CDR2 SQIVND, per germline (reference sequence). The ends were cut back, 3 bases at V and 7 bases at J, with 13 bases in the middle. CDR3 coding DNA: TGTGCCAGTAGTATGGGACGGTTTGGGGAGCAGTACTTC. It is translated as CASSMGRFGEQYF. Using reference TRBV19 and TRBJ2-7 for the parts outside the CDR3, the full variable domain is DGGITQSPKYLFRKEGQNVTLSCEQNLNHDAMYWYRQDPGQGLRLIYYSQIVNDFQKGDIAEGYSVSREKKESFPLTVTSAQKNPTAFYLCASSMGRFGEQYFGPGTRLTVT.

The CDR3 nucleotides are TGTGCCAGTAAGCGACAGGCCTCCTACGAGCAGTACTTC. Translating gives CASKRQASYEQYF. The gene calls are TRBV6-5 and TRBJ2-7; D is possibly TRBD1 (6 bases). CDR1 is MNHEY, CDR2 SVGAGI, per germline. V was clipped by 9 bases and J by 0 bases, with 12 bases between them. The CDR3 has 13 residues.